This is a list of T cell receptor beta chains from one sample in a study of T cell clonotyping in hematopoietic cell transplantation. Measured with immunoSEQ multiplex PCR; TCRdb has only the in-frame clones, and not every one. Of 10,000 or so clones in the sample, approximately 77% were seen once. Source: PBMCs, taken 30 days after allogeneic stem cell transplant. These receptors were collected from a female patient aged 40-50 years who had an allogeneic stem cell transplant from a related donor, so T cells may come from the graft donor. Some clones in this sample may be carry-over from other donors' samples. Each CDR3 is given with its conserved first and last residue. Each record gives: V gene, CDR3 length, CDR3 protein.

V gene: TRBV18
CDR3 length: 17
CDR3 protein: CASSALAGDLNTGELFF

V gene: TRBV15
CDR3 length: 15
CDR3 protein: CATSSPAGEPDTQYF

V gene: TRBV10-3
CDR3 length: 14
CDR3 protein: CAISESQGENIQYF

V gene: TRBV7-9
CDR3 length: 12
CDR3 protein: CASSLGRGEQYF

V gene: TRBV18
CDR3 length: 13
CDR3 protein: CASSPDRNYGYTF

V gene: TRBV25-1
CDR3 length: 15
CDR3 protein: CASSEWVTDNSPLHF

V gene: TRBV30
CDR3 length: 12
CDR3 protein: CAWNAGTYEQYF

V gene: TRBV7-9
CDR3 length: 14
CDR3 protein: CASSSGTGIYGYTF

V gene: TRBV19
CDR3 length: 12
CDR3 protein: CASSMGLSEQYF

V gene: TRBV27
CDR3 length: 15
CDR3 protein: CASGLGLALTDTQYF

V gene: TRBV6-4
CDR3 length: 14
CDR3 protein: CASSEHVEGNEQYF

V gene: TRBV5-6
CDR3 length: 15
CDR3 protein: CASRLRDRAYNEQFF

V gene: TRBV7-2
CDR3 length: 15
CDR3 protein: CASSFNRGNTGELFF

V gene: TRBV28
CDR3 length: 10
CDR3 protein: CASSSTEAFF

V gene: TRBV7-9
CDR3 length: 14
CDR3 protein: CASSMGQVPYEQYF

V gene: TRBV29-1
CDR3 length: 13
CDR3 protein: CSVGGQLNTEAFF

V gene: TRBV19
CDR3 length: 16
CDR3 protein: CASTLRRGRDWNEQFF

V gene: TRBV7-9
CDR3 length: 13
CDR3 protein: CASSQGTGRGYTF

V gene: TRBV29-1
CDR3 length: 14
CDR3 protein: CSIWTDPSGNTIYF

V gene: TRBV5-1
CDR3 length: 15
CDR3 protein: CASTSESSGANVLTF

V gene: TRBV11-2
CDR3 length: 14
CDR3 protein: CASSLRGGNQPQHF

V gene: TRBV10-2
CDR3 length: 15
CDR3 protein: CASIRTTSGKYEQYF

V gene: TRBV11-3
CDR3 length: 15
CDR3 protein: CASSSSGRGTGELFF

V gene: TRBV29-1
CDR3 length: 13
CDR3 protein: CSVEKLNTGELFF

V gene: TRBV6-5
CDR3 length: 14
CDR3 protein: CASSYSGSLYEQYF

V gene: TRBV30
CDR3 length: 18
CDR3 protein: CAWSIPNLGLSNTGELFF

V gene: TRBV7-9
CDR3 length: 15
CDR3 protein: CASSSTGGSNQPQHF

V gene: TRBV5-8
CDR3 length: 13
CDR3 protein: CASSWTGNQPQHF

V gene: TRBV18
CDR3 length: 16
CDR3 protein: CASSPWETGITYEQYF